The next 2 T cell receptor beta chains were all read from a single sample in a study of Tregs in tolerant kidney transplant recipients. Which antigens these TCRs recognize remains unknown. Using immunoSEQ multiplex PCR, the repertoire was profiled, and TCRdb retains in-frame clones only, with some absent. Counted here are 6,500 to 10,000 clones, around half occurring once; the ten biggest clones make up 5% to 5.5%. The sample was CD4+ T cells from blood cultured with allogeneic cells. These receptors were taken from a human donor in good health.

The rearrangement uses TRBV11-1 and TRBJ1-3; D gene uncertain. The CDR3 loop spans 13 amino acids. The germline CDR1 and CDR2 sequences are SGHAT and FQDESV (reference sequence). The V end lost 3 bases, the J end lost 6 bases, and 9 bases lay between the germline ends. DNA for the CDR3: TGTGCCAGCAGCTTTCGTTACGCAAACACCATATATTTT. Amino acids: CASSFRYANTIYF.

This clone qualifies as medium-sized. This chain connects TRBV2 to TRBJ1-3; TRBD1 matches at 7 bases. V shed 7 bases, J shed 7 bases, and the junction held 7 bases outside the gene matches. Germline CDR1 reads SNHLY; CDR2 reads FYNNEI. The CDR3 contains 13 residues. The CDR3 region has the DNA TGTGCCAGCACCCTACAGGGGAGGAACACCATATATTTT. Translated, it gives CASTLQGRNTIYF. The full variable domain, its missing parts supplied by reference TRBV2 and TRBJ1-3, is EPEVTQTPSHQVTQMGQEVILRCVPISNHLYFYWYRQILGQKVEFLVSFYNNEISEKSEIFDDQFSVERPDGSNFTLKIRSTKLEDSAMYFCASTLQGRNTIYFGEGSWLTVV.